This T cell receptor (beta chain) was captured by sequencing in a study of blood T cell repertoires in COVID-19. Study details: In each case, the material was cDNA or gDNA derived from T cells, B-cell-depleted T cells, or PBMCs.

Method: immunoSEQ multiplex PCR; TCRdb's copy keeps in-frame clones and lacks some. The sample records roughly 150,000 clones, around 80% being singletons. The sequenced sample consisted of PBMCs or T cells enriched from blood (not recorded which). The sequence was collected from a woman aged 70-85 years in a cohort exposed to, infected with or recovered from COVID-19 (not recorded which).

The CDR3 DNA reads as TGCGCCAGCAGCTTGGGTAACAGGGACGAGCAGTACTTC. Protein product: CASSLGNRDEQYF. The chain joins TRBV5-1 to TRBJ2-7, with D tentatively TRBD1 (6 bases). This CDR3 spans 13 amino acids. Germline assignment: CDR1 SGHRS and CDR2 YFSETQ. The V gene lost 0 bases and the J gene lost 5 bases, with 9 bases spanning the gap.